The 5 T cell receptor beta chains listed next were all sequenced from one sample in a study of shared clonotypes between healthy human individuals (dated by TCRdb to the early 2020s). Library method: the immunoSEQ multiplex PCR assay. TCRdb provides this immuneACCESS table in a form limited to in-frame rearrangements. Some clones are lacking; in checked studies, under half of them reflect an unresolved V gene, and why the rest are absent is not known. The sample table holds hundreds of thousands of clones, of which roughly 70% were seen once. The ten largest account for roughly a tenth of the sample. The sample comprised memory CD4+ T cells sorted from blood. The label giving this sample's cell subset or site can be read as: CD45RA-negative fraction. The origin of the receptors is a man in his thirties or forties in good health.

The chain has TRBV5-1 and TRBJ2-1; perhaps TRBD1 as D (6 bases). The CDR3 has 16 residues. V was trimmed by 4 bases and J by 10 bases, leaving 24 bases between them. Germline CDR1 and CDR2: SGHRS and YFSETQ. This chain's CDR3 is CASSQVGQGIMDEQFF. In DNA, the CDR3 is TGCGCCAGCAGCCAAGTGGGGCAGGGGATCATGGACGAGCAGTTCTTC.

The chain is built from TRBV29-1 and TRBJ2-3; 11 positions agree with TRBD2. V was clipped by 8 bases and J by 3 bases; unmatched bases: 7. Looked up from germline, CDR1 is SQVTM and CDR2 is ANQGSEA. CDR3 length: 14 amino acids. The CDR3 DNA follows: TGCAGCATGATAGCGGGAGGGCCGACAGATACGCAGTATTTT. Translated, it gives CSMIAGGPTDTQYF.

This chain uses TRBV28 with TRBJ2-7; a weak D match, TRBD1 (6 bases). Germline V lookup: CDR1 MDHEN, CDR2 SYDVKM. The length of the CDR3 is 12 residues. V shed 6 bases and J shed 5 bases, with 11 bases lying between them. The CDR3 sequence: CASRAQGHEQYF. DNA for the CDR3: TGTGCCAGCAGGGCACAGGGCCACGAGCAGTACTTC.

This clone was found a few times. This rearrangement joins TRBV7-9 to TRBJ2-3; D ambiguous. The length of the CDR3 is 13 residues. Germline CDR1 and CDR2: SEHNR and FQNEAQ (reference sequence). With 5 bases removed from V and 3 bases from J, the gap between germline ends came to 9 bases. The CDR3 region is CASSKTGTDTQYF. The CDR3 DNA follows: TGTGCCAGCAGCAAGACTGGAACAGATACGCAGTATTTT.

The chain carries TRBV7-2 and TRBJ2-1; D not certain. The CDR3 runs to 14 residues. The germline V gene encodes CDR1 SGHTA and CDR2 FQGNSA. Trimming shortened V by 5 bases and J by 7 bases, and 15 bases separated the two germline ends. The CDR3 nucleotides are TGTGCCAGCAGCCCCATCCTGGCCCCTAATGAGCAGTTCTTC. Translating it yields CASSPILAPNEQFF.